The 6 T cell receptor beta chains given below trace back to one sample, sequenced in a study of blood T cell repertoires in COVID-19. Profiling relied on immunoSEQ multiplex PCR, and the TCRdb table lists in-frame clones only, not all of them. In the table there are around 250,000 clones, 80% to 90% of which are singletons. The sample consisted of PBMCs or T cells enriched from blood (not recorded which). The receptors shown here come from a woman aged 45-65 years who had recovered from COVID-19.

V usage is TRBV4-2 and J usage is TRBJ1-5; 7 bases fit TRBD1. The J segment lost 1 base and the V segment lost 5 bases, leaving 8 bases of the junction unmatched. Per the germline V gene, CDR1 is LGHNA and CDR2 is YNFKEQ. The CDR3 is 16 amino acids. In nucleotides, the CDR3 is TGTGCCAGCAGCTCGAGACAGGGCGGGAGCAATCAGCCCCAGCATTTT. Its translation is CASSSRQGGSNQPQHF.

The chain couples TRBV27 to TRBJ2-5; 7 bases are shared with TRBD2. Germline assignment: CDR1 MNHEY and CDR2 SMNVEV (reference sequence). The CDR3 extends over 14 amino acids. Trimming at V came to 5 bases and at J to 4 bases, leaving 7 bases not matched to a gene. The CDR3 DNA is TGTGCCAGCAGTACCCGGGGGGAGGGAGAGACCCAGTACTTC. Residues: CASSTRGEGETQYF.

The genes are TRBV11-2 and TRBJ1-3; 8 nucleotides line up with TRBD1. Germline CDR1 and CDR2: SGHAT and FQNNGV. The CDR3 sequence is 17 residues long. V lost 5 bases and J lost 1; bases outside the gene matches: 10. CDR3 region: CASSGDRPSWSGNTIYF. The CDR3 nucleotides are TGTGCCAGCAGCGGGGACAGGCCTTCCTGGTCTGGAAACACCATATATTTT.

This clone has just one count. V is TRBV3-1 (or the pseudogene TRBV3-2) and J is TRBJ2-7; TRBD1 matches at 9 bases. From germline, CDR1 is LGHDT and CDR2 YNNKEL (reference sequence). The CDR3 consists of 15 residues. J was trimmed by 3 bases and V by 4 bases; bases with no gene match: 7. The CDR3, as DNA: TGTGCCAGCAGCCTCGGGACAGGGAGCGTCTACGAGCAGTACTTC. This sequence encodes CASSLGTGSVYEQYF.

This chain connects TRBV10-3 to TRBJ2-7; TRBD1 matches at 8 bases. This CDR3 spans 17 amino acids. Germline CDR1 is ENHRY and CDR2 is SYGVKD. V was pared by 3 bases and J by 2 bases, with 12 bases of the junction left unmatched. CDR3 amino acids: CAISDLGGTGLTYEQYF. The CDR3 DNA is TGTGCCATCAGTGACCTGGGCGGGACAGGTCTTACCTACGAGCAGTACTTC.

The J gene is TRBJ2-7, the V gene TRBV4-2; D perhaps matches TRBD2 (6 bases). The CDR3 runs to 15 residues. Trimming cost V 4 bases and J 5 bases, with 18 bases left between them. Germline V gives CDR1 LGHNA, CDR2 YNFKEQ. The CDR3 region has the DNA TGTGCCAGCAGCCCAACCGGGACTGGGGCCAACGAGCAGTACTTC. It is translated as CASSPTGTGANEQYF.